The clone carrying this T cell receptor (beta chain) is labeled as medium-sized. What it binds is not known. The library protocol tagged each TCR cDNA with a unique molecular identifier. TCRdb redid the calling of the 5' RACE reads with MiXCR, one entry per CDR3 protein. The sample records about 48,000 distinct CDR3 sequences, about 5.8% being singletons. These data originate in a study of spatial heterogeneity in lung cancer. The study, taken as a whole, reports: TCRs found ubiquitously expanded in tumor appeared in blood more at resection than at follow-up.

Time point here: sample taken at primary tumor resection. Untreated early-stage non-small cell lung cancer patients, over 55 in total, were the donors. In each case, whole RNA from tumor, nontumor lung or frozen PBMC was sequenced unsorted. In germline, CDR1 is MDHEN, CDR2 SYDVKM. This CDR3 is 15 amino acids long. The V and J ends lost 3 bases and 5 bases, in that order; junction bases with no gene match: 6. The clonotype originates from a male donor with early-stage non-small cell lung cancer. The sequences come from PBMCs, collected at surgery. The chain is built from TRBV28 and TRBJ2-2; 7 bases map to TRBD2. DNA of the CDR3: TGTGCCAGCAGTTTTGAGCGGGATCGTACCGGGGAGCTGTTTTTT. Its translation is CASSFERDRTGELFF.